This T cell receptor (beta chain) was found in a study of response to subunit inactivated influenza vaccine. Study-level points and caveats: Each seasonal flu vaccination may recruit only limited new T cells, authors suggested.

Comments on this clonotype: Its specificity is not known.

TCRdb reprocessed the RT-PCR reads via MiXCR and lists one record per CDR3 protein. Among about 620,000 distinct CDR3 sequences listed, 10% to 15% were seen once. CDR1 MNHEY and CDR2 SVGAGI come from the germline V gene. Deletions cut 0 bases from V and 4 bases from J, with 18 bases between. The CDR3 covers 17 residues. The specimen comprised PBMCs from blood, sampled on the day of vaccination. This receptor was taken from a man aged 45-65 years who received an inactivated influenza vaccine. The rearrangement links TRBV6-5 to TRBJ2-5; D gene uncertain. CDR3 sequence: CASSYSSRQQSPETQYF. CDR3 sequence (DNA): TGTGCCAGCAGTTACTCGAGCCGCCAACAGAGTCCAGAGACCCAGTACTTC.